This T cell receptor beta chain was observed in a study of blood T cell repertoires in COVID-19. There are 15 residues in the CDR3. The germline V gene encodes CDR1 SGHNT and CDR2 YYREEE (reference sequence). V was shortened by 5 bases and J by 1 base, with 13 bases between the two germline ends. Sequenced by immunoSEQ multiplex PCR; TCRdb stores in-frame clones only, minus some. The sample includes hundreds of thousands of clones, 81% of them seen just once. The chain combines TRBV5-4 with TRBJ2-1; D might be TRBD2 (6 bases). Sequenced: peripheral blood. The sequence came from a woman aged 80 or over with COVID-19, enrolled during active disease. CDR3 protein: CASRYSGISYNEQFF. In DNA form, the CDR3 reads TGTGCCAGCAGGTATAGCGGTATTTCCTACAATGAGCAGTTCTTC.